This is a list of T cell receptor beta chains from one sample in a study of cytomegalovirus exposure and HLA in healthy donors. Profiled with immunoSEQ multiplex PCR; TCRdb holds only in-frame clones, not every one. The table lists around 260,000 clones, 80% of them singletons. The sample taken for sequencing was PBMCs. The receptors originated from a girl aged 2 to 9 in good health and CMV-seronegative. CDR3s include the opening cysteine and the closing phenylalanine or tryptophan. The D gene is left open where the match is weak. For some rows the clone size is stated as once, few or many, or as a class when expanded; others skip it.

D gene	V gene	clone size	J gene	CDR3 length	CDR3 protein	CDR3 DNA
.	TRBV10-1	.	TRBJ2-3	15	CASPVLPQGTDTQYF	TGCGCCAGCCCTGTTCTGCCACAGGGCACAGATACGCAGTATTTT
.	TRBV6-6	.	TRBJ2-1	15	CASSYSGAAYNEQFF	TGTGCCAGCAGTTACTCGGGGGCCGCGTACAATGAGCAGTTCTTC
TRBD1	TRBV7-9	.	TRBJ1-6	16	CASSSDRQITNSPLHF	TGTGCCAGCAGCTCGGACAGGCAGATAACAAATTCACCCCTCCACTTT
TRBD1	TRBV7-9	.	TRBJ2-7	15	CASSSPGTGPLRQYF	TGTGCCAGCAGCTCCCCCGGGACAGGGCCCTTGCGGCAGTACTTC
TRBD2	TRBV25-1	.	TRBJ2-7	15	CASSEGRSGSHEQYF	TGTGCCAGCAGTGAAGGGCGCAGCGGGAGCCACGAGCAGTACTTC
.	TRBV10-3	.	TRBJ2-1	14	CAMAGTSTYNEQFF	TGTGCCATGGCCGGGACTTCGACTTACAATGAGCAGTTCTTC
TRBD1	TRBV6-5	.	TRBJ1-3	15	CASSQNTGDGNTIYF	TGTGCCAGCAGTCAGAATACAGGGGATGGAAACACCATATATTTT
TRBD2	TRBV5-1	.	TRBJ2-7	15	CASSLELAAVYEQYF	TGCGCCAGCAGCTTGGAACTAGCGGCAGTCTACGAGCAGTACTTC
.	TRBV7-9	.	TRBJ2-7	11	CASSSAYEQYF	TGTGCCAGCAGCTCTGCCTACGAGCAGTACTTC
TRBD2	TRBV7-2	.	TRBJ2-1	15	CASSLSPSGSYEQFF	TGTGCCAGCAGCTTATCGCCTAGCGGGAGCTATGAGCAGTTCTTC
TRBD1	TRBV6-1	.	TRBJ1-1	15	CASSVGQGVGTEAFF	TGTGCCAGCAGTGTGGGACAGGGGGTTGGGACTGAAGCTTTCTTT
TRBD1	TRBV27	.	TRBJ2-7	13	CASSRQGSYEQYF	TGTGCCAGCAGTCGACAGGGCTCCTACGAGCAGTACTTC
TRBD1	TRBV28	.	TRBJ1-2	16	CASRSGTGEPNYGYTF	TGTGCCAGCAGATCCGGGACAGGGGAGCCTAACTATGGCTACACCTTC
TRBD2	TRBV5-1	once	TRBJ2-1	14	CASSLVGGGNEQFF	TGCGCCAGCAGCTTGGTTGGGGGGGGCAATGAGCAGTTCTTC
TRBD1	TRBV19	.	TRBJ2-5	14	CASSIDRGQETQYF	TGTGCCAGTAGTATCGACAGGGGTCAAGAGACCCAGTACTTC
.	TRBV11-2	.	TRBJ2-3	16	CASSLASGFGTDTQYF	TGTGCCAGCAGCTTAGCATCGGGTTTTGGGACAGATACGCAGTATTTT
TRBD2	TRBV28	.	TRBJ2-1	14	CASSLMTSGRSKFF	TGTGCCAGCAGTTTAATGACTAGCGGGAGGAGCAAGTTCTTC
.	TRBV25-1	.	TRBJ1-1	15	CASSGRGYRNTEAFF	TGTGCCAGCAGTGGAAGGGGGTATCGGAACACTGAAGCTTTCTTT
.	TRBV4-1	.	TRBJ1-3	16	CASSPSPRDLGNTIYF	TGCGCCAGCAGCCCATCCCCCAGGGATCTTGGAAACACCATATATTTT
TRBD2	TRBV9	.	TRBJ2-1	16	CASSVGASGIYNEQFF	TGTGCCAGCAGCGTAGGGGCTAGCGGGATCTACAATGAGCAGTTCTTC
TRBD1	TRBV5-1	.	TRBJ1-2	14	CASSSDREYYGYTF	TGCGCCAGCAGCTCGGACAGGGAATACTATGGCTACACCTTC
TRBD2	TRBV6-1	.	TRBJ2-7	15	CASNSGRVDPYEQYF	TGTGCCAGCAACTCAGGGAGGGTGGATCCCTACGAGCAGTACTTC
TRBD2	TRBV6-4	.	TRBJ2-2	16	CASSADSGRGGGELFF	TGTGCCAGCAGTGCGGATAGCGGGAGAGGAGGCGGGGAGCTGTTTTTT
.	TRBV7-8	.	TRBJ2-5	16	CASSSLGGPSIETQYF	TGTGCCAGCAGCTCTCTGGGAGGCCCGAGCATAGAGACCCAGTACTTC
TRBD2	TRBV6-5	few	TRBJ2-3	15	CASRSSGGAQDTQYF	TGTGCCAGCAGGTCTAGCGGGGGGGCCCAAGATACGCAGTATTTT
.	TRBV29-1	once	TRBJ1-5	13	CSARSSGDQPQHF	TGCAGCGCCCGGAGCTCAGGGGATCAGCCCCAGCATTTT
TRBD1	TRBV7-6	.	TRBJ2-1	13	CASSSGGLNEQFF	TGTGCCAGCAGTTCAGGGGGTCTAAATGAGCAGTTCTTC
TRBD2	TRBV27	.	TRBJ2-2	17	CASSSMGLAGAVGELFF	TGTGCCAGCAGTTCTATGGGACTAGCGGGAGCGGTCGGGGAGCTGTTTTTT
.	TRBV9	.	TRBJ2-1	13	CASSGLDHNEQFF	TGTGCCAGCAGCGGACTAGACCACAATGAGCAGTTCTTC
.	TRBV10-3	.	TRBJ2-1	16	CAISESGGRGDNEQFF	TGTGCCATCAGTGAGTCTGGAGGGAGAGGGGACAATGAGCAGTTCTTC
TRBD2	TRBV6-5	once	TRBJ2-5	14	CASSGLAGGETQYF	TGTGCCAGCAGTGGACTAGCGGGAGGGGAGACCCAGTACTTC
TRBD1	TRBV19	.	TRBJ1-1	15	CASSVYRGLSTEAFF	TGTGCCAGTAGTGTTTACAGGGGTTTGAGCACTGAAGCTTTCTTT
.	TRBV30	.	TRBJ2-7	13	CACTQDHHYEQYF	TGTGCCTGTACACAGGACCACCATTACGAGCAGTACTTC
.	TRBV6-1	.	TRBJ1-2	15	CASSGPAGHNYGYTF	TGTGCCAGCAGCGGCCCGGCAGGCCATAACTATGGCTACACCTTC
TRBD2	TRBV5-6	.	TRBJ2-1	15	CASTIAGITYNEQFF	TGTGCCAGCACTATAGCGGGGATAACTTACAATGAGCAGTTCTTC
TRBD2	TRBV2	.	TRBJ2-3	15	CASRGMGTSGGTQYF	TGTGCCAGCAGGGGTATGGGGACTAGCGGGGGTACGCAGTATTTT